This T cell receptor (beta chain) was recorded in a study of neurological immune-mediated disorders. Study-wide points: No CDR3 amino acid sequences recurred among expanded clones across subjects, suggesting private repertoires in all groups.

J was trimmed by 0 bases and V by 8 bases; bases with no gene match: 3. Looked up from germline, CDR1 is LGHDT and CDR2 is YNNKEL (reference sequence). The length of the CDR3 is 14 residues. Specified time point: longitudinal time-point 3. In Maryland, USA, blood bank volunteers were the healthy controls. This clonotype was seen at least ten times. What it recognizes is unknown. The cDNA was synthesized by 5'RACE incorporating 10-nucleotide random UMIs. Every sequencing run produced over 200 million TCR-beta sequences, and the sequences from any one run covered 15-18 subjects. A single record per CDR3 protein comes from TCRdb applying MiXCR to the 5' RACE reads. The profile shows around 53,000 distinct CDR3 sequences, more than 7% of them singletons.

Sequenced material: PBMCs. V is TRBV3-1 and J is TRBJ2-7; 11 nucleotides agree with TRBD2. This sequence originates from a woman in her forties in good health. The CDR3 here is CASETSGGSYEQYF. The CDR3 DNA sequence: TGTGCCAGCGAAACTAGCGGGGGCTCCTACGAGCAGTACTTC.